The sample holds a few counts of the clone carrying this T cell receptor beta chain. What it binds is not known. With a J-beta primer mix and a sample-barcoded 5' primer, a second PCR ran roughly 6 to 11 cycles. MiXCR, run by TCRdb on the 5' RACE reads, gives a single entry per CDR3 protein. The repertoire holds about 570,000 distinct CDR3 sequences, with about 25% as singletons. With each sample, at least 5.5 micrograms of total RNA were extracted. This sample is part of a study of blood T cells in healthy people across ages. The ends lost 4 bases at V and 7 bases at J; junction bases unmatched: 7. The germline CDR1 and CDR2 sequences are SQVTM and ANQGSEA. This CDR3 comprises 13 residues. Findings and caveats of the study: As age increased, TCR beta diversity per million T cells fell in a roughly linear fashion. Leaving the PBMCs unsorted stopped any conclusive comparison of naive versus antigen-experienced cells.

This clonotype was sampled from a woman aged 70-85 years in good health. Sequencing input: blood. This chain links TRBV29-1 with TRBJ2-1, with 7 bases that match TRBD2. Here the CDR3 reads CSVGLWGGNEQFF. The CDR3 nucleotides read TGCAGCGTTGGCCTCTGGGGGGGGAATGAGCAGTTCTTC.